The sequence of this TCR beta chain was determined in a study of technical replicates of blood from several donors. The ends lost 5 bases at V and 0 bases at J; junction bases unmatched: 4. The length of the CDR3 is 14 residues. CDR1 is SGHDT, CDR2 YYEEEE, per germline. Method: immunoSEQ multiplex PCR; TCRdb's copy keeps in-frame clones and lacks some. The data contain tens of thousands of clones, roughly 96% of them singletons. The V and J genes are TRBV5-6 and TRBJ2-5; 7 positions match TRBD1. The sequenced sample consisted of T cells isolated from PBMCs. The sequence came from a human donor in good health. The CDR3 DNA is TGTGCCAGCAGTCACACAGGGGACCAAGAGACCCAGTACTTC. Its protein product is CASSHTGDQETQYF.